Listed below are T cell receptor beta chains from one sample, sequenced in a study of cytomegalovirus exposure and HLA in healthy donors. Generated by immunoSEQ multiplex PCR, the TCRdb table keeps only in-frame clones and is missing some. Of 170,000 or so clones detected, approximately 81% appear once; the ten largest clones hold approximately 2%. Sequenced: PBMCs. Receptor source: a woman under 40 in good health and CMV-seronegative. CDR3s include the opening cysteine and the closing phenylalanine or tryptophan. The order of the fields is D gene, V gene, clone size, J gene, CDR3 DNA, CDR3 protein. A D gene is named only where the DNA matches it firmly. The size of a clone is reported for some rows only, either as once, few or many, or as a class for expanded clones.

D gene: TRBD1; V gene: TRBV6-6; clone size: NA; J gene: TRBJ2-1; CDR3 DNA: TGTGCCAGCAGCTACCTCCGGGACAGGGGCTACAATGAGCAGTTCTTC; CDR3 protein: CASSYLRDRGYNEQFF
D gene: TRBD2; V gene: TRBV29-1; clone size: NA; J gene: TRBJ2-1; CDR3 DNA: TGCAGCGTTGAAGTAATGGATCGACTAGCGGGGGCAAACAATGAGCAGTTCTTC; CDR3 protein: CSVEVMDRLAGANNEQFF
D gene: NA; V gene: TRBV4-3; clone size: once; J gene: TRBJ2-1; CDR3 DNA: TGCGCCAGCAGCCAAGAAAGAGGCAGGGGGGTTTACAATGAGCAGTTCTTC; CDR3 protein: CASSQERGRGVYNEQFF
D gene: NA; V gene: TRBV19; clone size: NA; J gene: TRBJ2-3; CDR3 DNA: TGTGCCAGTAGGGCCCGCGGGGGCACAGATACGCAGTATTTT; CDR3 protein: CASRARGGTDTQYF
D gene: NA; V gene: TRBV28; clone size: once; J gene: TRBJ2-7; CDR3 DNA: TGTGCCAGCAGCCGACAGCATAGCTCCTACGAGCAGTACTTC; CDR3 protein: CASSRQHSSYEQYF
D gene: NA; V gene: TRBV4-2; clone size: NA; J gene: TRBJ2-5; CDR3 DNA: TGTGCCAGCAGCCAAGTCAGGGCGGGGGCCGAAGAGACCCAGTACTTC; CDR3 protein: CASSQVRAGAEETQYF
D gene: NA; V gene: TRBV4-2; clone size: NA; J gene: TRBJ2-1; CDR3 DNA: TGTGCCAGCAGGGCAGACAATGAGCAGTTCTTC; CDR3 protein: CASRADNEQFF
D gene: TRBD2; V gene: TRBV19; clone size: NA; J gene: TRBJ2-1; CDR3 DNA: TGTGCCAGTAGTATAGGGGCGGGAGGGCCTGTAAATGAGCAGTTCTTC; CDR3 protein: CASSIGAGGPVNEQFF
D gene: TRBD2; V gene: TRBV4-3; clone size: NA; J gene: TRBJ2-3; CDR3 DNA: TGCGCCAGCAGCCAGAGTTCGAGCGGGAGAGTAGAGTCAGATACGCAGTATTTT; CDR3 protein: CASSQSSSGRVESDTQYF
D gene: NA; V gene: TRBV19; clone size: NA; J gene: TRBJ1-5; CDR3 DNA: TGTGCCAGTAGTACGCTCAACGGTCAGCCCCAGCATTTT; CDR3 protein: CASSTLNGQPQHF
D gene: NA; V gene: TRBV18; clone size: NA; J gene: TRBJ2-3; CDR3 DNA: TGTGCCAGCTCACCAATGGGCAGCAGATCAGATACGCAGTATTTT; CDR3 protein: CASSPMGSRSDTQYF
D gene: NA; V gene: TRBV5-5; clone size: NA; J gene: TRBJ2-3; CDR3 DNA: TGTGCCAGCAGCTTAGAAGGAGATACGCGGTATTTT; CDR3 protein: CASSLEGDTRYF
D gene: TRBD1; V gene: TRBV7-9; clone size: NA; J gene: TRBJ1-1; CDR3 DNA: TGTGCCAGCAGCTTAGTCGGGGACAGATTGAACACTGAAGCTTTCTTT; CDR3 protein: CASSLVGDRLNTEAFF
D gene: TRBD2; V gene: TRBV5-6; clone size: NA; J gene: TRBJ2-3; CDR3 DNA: TGTGCCAGCAAGGAGACTAGCGGGGGGCCCACAGATACGCAGTATTTT; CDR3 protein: CASKETSGGPTDTQYF
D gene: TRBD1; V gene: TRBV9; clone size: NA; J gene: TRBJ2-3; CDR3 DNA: TGTGCCAGCAGCGTAGATGGACAGGGGGCCACAGATACGCAGTATTTT; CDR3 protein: CASSVDGQGATDTQYF
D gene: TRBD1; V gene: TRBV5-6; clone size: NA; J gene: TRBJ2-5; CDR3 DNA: TGTGCCAGCAGCTTGAGGGGGACAGGGGGCGTTAAGACCCAGTACTTC; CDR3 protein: CASSLRGTGGVKTQYF
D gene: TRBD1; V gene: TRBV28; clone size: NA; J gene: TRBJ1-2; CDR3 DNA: TGTGCCAGCAGCCTCCGACAGGGGGCGCCCCCGGATGGCTACACCTTC; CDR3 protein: CASSLRQGAPPDGYTF
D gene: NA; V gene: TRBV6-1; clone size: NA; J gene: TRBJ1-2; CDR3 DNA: TGTGCCAGCAGTGAGAGACAGACGATCTATGGCTACACCTTC; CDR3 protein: CASSERQTIYGYTF
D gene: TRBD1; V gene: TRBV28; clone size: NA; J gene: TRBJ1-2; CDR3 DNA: TGTGCCAGCCGGAGTTCGGGACAGGCCTATGGCTACACCTTC; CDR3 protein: CASRSSGQAYGYTF
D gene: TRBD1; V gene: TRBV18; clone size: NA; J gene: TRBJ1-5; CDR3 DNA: TGTGCCAGCTCACAGGGGACAGGCAATCAGCCCCAGCATTTT; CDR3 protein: CASSQGTGNQPQHF
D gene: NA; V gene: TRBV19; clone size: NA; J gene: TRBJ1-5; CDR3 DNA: TGTGCCAGTAGTATGGAAGGAGCCCATAGCAATCAGCCCCAGCATTTT; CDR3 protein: CASSMEGAHSNQPQHF
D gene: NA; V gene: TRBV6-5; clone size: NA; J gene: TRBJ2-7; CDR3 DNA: TGTGCCAGCAGAAACCCTAGGACAGAGACCTACGAGCAGTACTTC; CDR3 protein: CASRNPRTETYEQYF
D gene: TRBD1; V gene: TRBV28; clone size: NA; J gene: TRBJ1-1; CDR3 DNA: TGTGCCAGCAGTCACAGGGGATCCCGGGCTGAAGCTTTCTTT; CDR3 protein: CASSHRGSRAEAFF
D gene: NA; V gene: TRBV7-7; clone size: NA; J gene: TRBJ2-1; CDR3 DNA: TGTGCTAGCAGCCCGAATAGTGTTGAGCAGTTCTTC; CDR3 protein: CASSPNSVEQFF
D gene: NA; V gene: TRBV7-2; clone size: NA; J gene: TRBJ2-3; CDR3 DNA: TGTGCCAGCAGCTTCGCGAGGGGACAACCGGATACGCAGTATTTT; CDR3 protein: CASSFARGQPDTQYF
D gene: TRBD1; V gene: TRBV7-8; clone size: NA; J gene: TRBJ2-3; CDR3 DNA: TGTGCCAGCAGCTTAGTATCTTGGCAGGGGGGCACAGATACGCAGTATTTT; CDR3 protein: CASSLVSWQGGTDTQYF
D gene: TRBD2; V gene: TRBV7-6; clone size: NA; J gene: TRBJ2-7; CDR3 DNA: TGTGCCAGCAGCCCGGGGGGGTCCGAGCAGTACTTC; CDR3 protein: CASSPGGSEQYF
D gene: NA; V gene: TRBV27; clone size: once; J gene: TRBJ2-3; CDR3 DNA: TGTGCCAGCAGTTTTCTCGGCACAGATACGCAGTATTTT; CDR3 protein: CASSFLGTDTQYF
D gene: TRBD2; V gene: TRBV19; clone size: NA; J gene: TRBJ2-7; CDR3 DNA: TGTGCCGCTTCCTCCGGGGGGTACGAGCAGTACTTC; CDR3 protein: CAASSGGYEQYF
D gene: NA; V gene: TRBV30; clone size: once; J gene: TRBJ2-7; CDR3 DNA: TGTGCCTGGAGTCTCGGAGCCTACGAGCAGTACTTC; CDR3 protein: CAWSLGAYEQYF
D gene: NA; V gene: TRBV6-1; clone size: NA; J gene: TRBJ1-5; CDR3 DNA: TGTGCCAGCAGTGAAGCCGGGACACCGGGGCGGAAGCCCCAGCATTTT; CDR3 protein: CASSEAGTPGRKPQHF
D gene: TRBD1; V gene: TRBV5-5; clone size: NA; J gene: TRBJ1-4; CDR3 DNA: TGTGCCAGCAGCTTGCAGGGGGGCCCCACTAATGAAAAACTGTTTTTT; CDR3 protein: CASSLQGGPTNEKLFF
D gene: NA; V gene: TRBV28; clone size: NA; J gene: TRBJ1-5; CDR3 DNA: TGTGCCAGCACCCTTACAGCTGCACGCAGGGAGGAGCAGCCCCAGCATTTT; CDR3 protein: CASTLTAARREEQPQHF
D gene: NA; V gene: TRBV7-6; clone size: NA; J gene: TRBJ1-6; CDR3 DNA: TGTGCCAGCAGCTTAGGTCGAGGGATCTATAATTCACCCCTCCACTTT; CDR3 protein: CASSLGRGIYNSPLHF
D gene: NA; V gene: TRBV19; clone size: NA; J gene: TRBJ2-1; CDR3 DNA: TGTGCCAGCCGACTAGTGGCCGGCAATGAGCAGTTCTTC; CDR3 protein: CASRLVAGNEQFF
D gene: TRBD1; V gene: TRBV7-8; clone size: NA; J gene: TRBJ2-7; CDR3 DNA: TGTGCCAGCAGCTTCCAGGAGACAGGGCGGCACGAGCAGTACTTC; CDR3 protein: CASSFQETGRHEQYF
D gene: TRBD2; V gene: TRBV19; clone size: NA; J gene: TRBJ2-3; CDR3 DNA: TGTGCCAGTAGTAGGGTCGTTGGGGGAGGGCCGGTTTATCGCACAGATACGCAGTATTTT; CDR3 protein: CASSRVVGGGPVYRTDTQYF
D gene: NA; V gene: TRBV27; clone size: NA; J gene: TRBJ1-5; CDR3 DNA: TGTGCCAGCAGGCCCAGGGGTTGGGAGCCCCAGCATTTT; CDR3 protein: CASRPRGWEPQHF
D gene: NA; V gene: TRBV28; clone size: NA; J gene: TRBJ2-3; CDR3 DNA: TGTGCCAGCACCGCCCAGGGGAGTGGGGATACGCAGTATTTT; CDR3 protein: CASTAQGSGDTQYF
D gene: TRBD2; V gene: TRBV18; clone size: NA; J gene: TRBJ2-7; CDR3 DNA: TGTGCCAGCTCACCGGCTAGCGGGGTCCACGAGCAGTACTTC; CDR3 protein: CASSPASGVHEQYF
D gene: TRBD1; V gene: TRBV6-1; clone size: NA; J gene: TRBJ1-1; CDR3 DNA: TGTGCCAGCCGGCCTGGAGACAGGGCGAACACTGAAGCTTTCTTT; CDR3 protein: CASRPGDRANTEAFF
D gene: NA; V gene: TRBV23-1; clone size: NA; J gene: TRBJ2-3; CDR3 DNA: TGCGCCAGCAGTCAATCGTGGCAGGGAAGCACAGATACGCAGTATTTT; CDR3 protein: CASSQSWQGSTDTQYF
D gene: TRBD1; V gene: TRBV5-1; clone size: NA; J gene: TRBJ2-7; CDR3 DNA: TGCGCCAGCAGCCGGGGAGGGACAGGGGGGTACGAGCAGTACTTC; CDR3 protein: CASSRGGTGGYEQYF
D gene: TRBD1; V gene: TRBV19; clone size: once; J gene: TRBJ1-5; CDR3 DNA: TGTGCCAGTAGTACCAGGGGGCCCATTAATCAGCCCCAGCATTTT; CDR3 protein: CASSTRGPINQPQHF
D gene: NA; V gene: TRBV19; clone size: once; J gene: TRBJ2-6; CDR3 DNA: TGTGCCAGTACCCCAGCGATCTCTGGGGCCAACGGCCTGACTTTC; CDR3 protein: CASTPAISGANGLTF
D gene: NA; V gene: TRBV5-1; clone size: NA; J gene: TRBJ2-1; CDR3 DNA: TGCGCCAGCAGCTCGGCCTTACGGGGGAGAGGGTACAATGAGCAGTTCTTC; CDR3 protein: CASSSALRGRGYNEQFF